These T cell receptor beta chains were read from a single sample in a study of early T cells in non-severe SARS-CoV-2 infection. TCRdb ran MiXCR on the 5' RACE reads and lists one entry per CDR3 protein. This table has about 34,000 distinct CDR3 sequences, 5.5% to 7.5% appearing once. Specimen: whole blood. Receptors were obtained from an adult who was a healthcare worker with PCR-confirmed SARS-CoV-2 infection or an uninfected control (not recorded which). CDR3s include the opening cysteine and the closing phenylalanine or tryptophan. A D gene is named only where the DNA matches it firmly. Size is stated for part of the rows, as once, few or many counts, or as a class when the clone is expanded.

>18|TRBJ2-3|TRBV18|TRBD2|many
TGTGCCAGCTCACCACCGGGACTAGCGGGGGGGCTCACAGATACGCAGTATTTT
CASSPPGLAGGLTDTQYF
>14|TRBJ1-3|TRBV6-5|-|many
TGTGCCAGCAGTCGTACAGTCTCTGGAAACACCATATATTTT
CASSRTVSGNTIYF
>14|TRBJ2-3|TRBV30|-|-
TGTGCCTGGAGCGATTCGAGGGGCGCAGATACGCAGTATTTT
CAWSDSRGADTQYF
>14|TRBJ1-1|TRBV28|-|-
TGTGCCAGCAGTTTATCCGTCGGGAACACTGAAGCTTTCTTT
CASSLSVGNTEAFF
>14|TRBJ2-5|TRBV7-9|-|many
TGTGCCAGCAGCTACACCGCCACAGGAGAGACCCAGTACTTC
CASSYTATGETQYF
>13|TRBJ1-1|TRBV7-3|-|many
TGTGCCAGCAGCTTACAGATGAACACTGAAGCTTTCTTT
CASSLQMNTEAFF
>18|TRBJ2-1|TRBV4-2|TRBD2|many
TGTGCCAGCAGCCAAGCAGGACTAGCGGGGGCCTCCTACAATGAGCAGTTCTTC
CASSQAGLAGASYNEQFF
>13|TRBJ2-7|TRBV10-2|-|many
TGCGCCAGCGGCGAGGTGGGGCCGTACGAGCAGTACTTC
CASGEVGPYEQYF
>15|TRBJ1-5|TRBV6-2/TRBV6-3|TRBD1|few
TGTGCCAGCAGTTCGGGACAGGTTAGCAATCAGCCCCAGCATTTT
CASSSGQVSNQPQHF
>13|TRBJ2-7|TRBV10-3|-|few
TGTGCCATCAGTGGAGGAGGGGGCTACGAGCAGTACTTC
CAISGGGGYEQYF
>12|TRBJ2-7|TRBV2|-|-
TGTGCCAGCAGTTGGCAGCCCTACGAGCAGTACTTC
CASSWQPYEQYF
>13|TRBJ1-5|TRBV20-1|-|many
TGCAGTGCTAATGCCCCCGAAAATCAGCCCCAGCATTTT
CSANAPENQPQHF
>13|TRBJ1-1|TRBV20-1|-|few
TGCAGTGCTACAAACGTTGTGGACACTGAAGCTTTCTTT
CSATNVVDTEAFF
>11|TRBJ1-1|TRBV2|-|-
TGTGCCGTACAGGGGAACACTGAAGCTTTCTTT
CAVQGNTEAFF
>13|TRBJ2-7|TRBV30|-|-
TGTGCCTGGAGTCATACGGAGGGTAGGGAGCAGTACTTC
CAWSHTEGREQYF
>13|TRBJ2-7|TRBV28|TRBD1|-
TGTGCCAGCAGATCGGGACAGTCCTACGAGCAGTACTTC
CASRSGQSYEQYF
>15|TRBJ1-2|TRBV4-3|TRBD1|many
TGCGCCAGCAGCCAAGACGGGACAGGGTCCTATGGCTACACCTTC
CASSQDGTGSYGYTF
>13|TRBJ1-1|TRBV6-4|TRBD1|few
TGTGCCAGCAGCGACAGACAGGGGTTTGAAGCTTTCTTT
CASSDRQGFEAFF
>14|TRBJ2-5|TRBV5-6|-|many
TGTGCCAGCAGCTTGGGCAGAAACCAAGAGACCCAGTACTTC
CASSLGRNQETQYF
>13|TRBJ1-2|TRBV29-1|TRBD1|few
TGCAGCGTTGACGGCCAGGGGGCGGGAGGCTACACCTTC
CSVDGQGAGGYTF
>14|TRBJ2-7|TRBV20-1|-|few
TGCAGTGCTAGACAGTTCTCGACCTCCTACGAGCAGTACTTC
CSARQFSTSYEQYF
>14|TRBJ2-7|TRBV7-6|-|many
TGTGCCAGCAGCCCTTGGGACCGACCCTACGAGCAGTACTTC
CASSPWDRPYEQYF
>15|TRBJ1-5|TRBV19|-|many
TGTGCCAGTAACAATCGGGCAGGTCTGTATCAGCCCCAGCATTTT
CASNNRAGLYQPQHF
>14|TRBJ2-7|TRBV7-2|TRBD1|few
TGTGCCAGCAGCCCCCGGACAGGGTATCTGGAGCAGTACTTC
CASSPRTGYLEQYF
>13|TRBJ1-4|TRBV18|TRBD1|many
TGTGCCAGCTCACCAGGACAGGATGAAAAACTGTTTTTT
CASSPGQDEKLFF
>15|TRBJ2-3|TRBV20-1|-|few
TGCAGTGCTAGAGGGACACTAGCAGGCACAGATACGCAGTATTTT
CSARGTLAGTDTQYF
>16|TRBJ2-2|TRBV5-1|-|few
TGCGCCAGCAGCTTAGGTCCTAGAGATGACACCGGGGAGCTGTTTTTT
CASSLGPRDDTGELFF
>14|TRBJ1-5|TRBV20-1|-|many
TGCAGTGCTAGAGTCTCGGCAGGTGGACAGCCCCAGCATTTT
CSARVSAGGQPQHF
>13|TRBJ2-7|TRBV28|-|many
TGTGCCAGCAGCGGGACGCCGACCTACGAGCAGTACTTC
CASSGTPTYEQYF
>14|TRBJ1-3|TRBV30|-|many
TGTGCCTGGAGTATGGGGGTTGGCGGAAACACCATATATTTT
CAWSMGVGGNTIYF
>17|TRBJ2-3|TRBV7-8|TRBD1|many
TGTGCCAGCAGCTTATTCCCCGGACAGGGACGCACAGATACGCAGTATTTT
CASSLFPGQGRTDTQYF
>11|TRBJ2-7|TRBV25-1|-|many
TGTGCCAGCAGTAGGACCCGGGAGCAGTACTTC
CASSRTREQYF
>13|TRBJ1-1|TRBV6-1|-|many
TGTGCCAGCATTAGGACGGAGAACACTGAAGCTTTCTTT
CASIRTENTEAFF
>14|TRBJ2-5|TRBV15|-|many
TGTGCCACCAGCAGAGACCTAGGGGCTGAGACCCAGTACTTC
CATSRDLGAETQYF
>16|TRBJ2-7|TRBV7-9|TRBD1|many
TGTGCCAGCAGCTTAGCCCGAGGACAGGGGGCAATCGAGCAGTACTTC
CASSLARGQGAIEQYF
>15|TRBJ1-5|TRBV4-1|-|-
TGCGCCAGCAGCCAATCGACAGAAAGCAATCAGCCCCAGCATTTT
CASSQSTESNQPQHF
>13|TRBJ2-1|TRBV10-3|-|few
TGTGCCATCAGTGAGTCCTTGGGGGGATGGTGGTTCTTC
CAISESLGGWWFF
>15|TRBJ2-2|TRBV20-1|-|-
TGCAGTGCTAGACCGGGGGCCGCGGTCACCGGGGAGCTGTTTTTT
CSARPGAAVTGELFF
>13|TRBJ2-2|TRBV19|-|-
TGTGCCAGTAGTATAGAATTAACCGGGGAGCTGTTTTTT
CASSIELTGELFF
>16|TRBJ2-7|TRBV5-1|TRBD1|-
TGCGCCAGCAGCCCTGGTGGGACAGGGCCCACCTACGAGCAGTACTTC
CASSPGGTGPTYEQYF
>15|TRBJ2-1|TRBV6-4|TRBD2|many
TGTGCCAGCAGTGACTCGCTAGCGGGGGGCAATGAGCAGTTCTTC
CASSDSLAGGNEQFF
>18|TRBJ2-2|TRBV19|TRBD2|few
TGTGCCAGTAGAGATCGAGGAGCGAGCGGGGTGAACACCGGGGAGCTGTTTTTT
CASRDRGASGVNTGELFF
>12|TRBJ1-1|TRBV20-1|TRBD1|many
TGCAGTGCTAGAGATAACAGGGGCTTAGCTTTCTTT
CSARDNRGLAFF
>15|TRBJ1-1|TRBV21-1|-|many
TGTGCCAGCAGCACAGAGACAGGACTGAACACTGAAGCTTTCTTT
CASSTETGLNTEAFF
>16|TRBJ1-2|TRBV12-3/TRBV12-4|TRBD1|many
TGTGCCAGCAGCCGCGCCCGGACAGGTTCTAACTATGGCTACACCTTC
CASSRARTGSNYGYTF
>12|TRBJ2-1|TRBV5-1|-|-
TGCGCCAGCAGCAACAGGATACATGAGCAGTTCTTC
CASSNRIHEQFF
>15|TRBJ2-3|TRBV6-2/TRBV6-3|TRBD1|few
TGTGCCAGCAGTGCCGGACAGGGTAACACAGATACGCAGTATTTT
CASSAGQGNTDTQYF
>15|TRBJ2-5|TRBV7-6|TRBD2|many
TGTGCCAGCAGCTCCGGGGGGGGCCTGAAGGAGACCCAGTACTTC
CASSSGGGLKETQYF
>16|TRBJ1-4|TRBV5-5|-|-
TGTGCCAGCAGCTTGGTTTTTGGGACATTGGGCGAAAAACTGTTTTTT
CASSLVFGTLGEKLFF
>17|TRBJ1-4|TRBV7-9|TRBD1|many
TGTGCCAGCAGCTTACCTCTAAGGACAGGAAAGGATGAAAAACTGTTTTTT
CASSLPLRTGKDEKLFF
>15|TRBJ2-3|TRBV6-4|TRBD2|many
TGTGCCAGCAGTGAGCTAGCGGGGAGCACAGATACGCAGTATTTT
CASSELAGSTDTQYF
>14|TRBJ2-7|TRBV4-3|-|many
TGCGCCAGCAGCCAATACGGGGGGCCCTACGAGCAGTACTTC
CASSQYGGPYEQYF
>15|TRBJ2-7|TRBV7-2|TRBD2|many
TGTGCCAGCAGCGTTAGCGGGGGGTCTACCTACGAGCAGTACTTC
CASSVSGGSTYEQYF
>14|TRBJ1-1|TRBV2|-|-
TGTGCCAGCAGTCGGACAGTAAGGAACACTGAAGCTTTCTTT
CASSRTVRNTEAFF
>11|TRBJ2-7|TRBV20-1|TRBD2|medium-sized
TGCAGTGCTTTATTAGCGGGGGAGCAGTACTTC
CSALLAGEQYF
>13|TRBJ2-1|TRBV11-2|-|many
TGTGCCAGCAGCTTAGCCGGGAGTAATGAGCAGTTCTTC
CASSLAGSNEQFF
>13|TRBJ2-7|TRBV13|-|-
TGTGCCAGCAGCCGGACCCGTAGTGTCGAGCAGTACTTC
CASSRTRSVEQYF